Shown below are 3 T cell receptor beta chains from a single sample sequenced in a study of T-cell memory formation after mild COVID-19. TCRdb analysed the 5' RACE reads with MiXCR anew, one entry per CDR3 protein. The sample carries roughly 110,000 distinct CDR3 sequences, approximately 17% recorded once. The sequencing input was PBMCs or a T cell subset sorted from them (not recorded which). All receptors derive from an adult woman who had mild COVID-19 (a few samples of this study predate the infection). Cell type and time point are not known.

This clonotype showed up just a few times. The V call is TRBV6-4, the J call TRBJ2-3; 10 bases are shared with TRBD2. V lost 2 bases to trimming and J lost 6 bases; unmatched junction nucleotides: 8. The CDR3 length is 16 residues. Germline CDR1 reads MRHNA; CDR2 reads SNTAGT. CDR3 bases: TGTGCCAGCAGTGACGGAATTAGCGGGGGGTCGGATACGCAGTATTTT. Translated: CASSDGISGGSDTQYF.

This clonotype was picked up a small number of times. The rearrangement uses TRBV12-3 or TRBV12-4 and TRBJ2-5; the match to TRBD1 covers 12 bases. The junction had 7 bases not matched to a gene; V was cut back by 6 bases and J by 5 bases. The CDR3 has 15 residues. CDR3 DNA sequence: TGTGCCAGCAGCCAAGGGACAGGGGGCCTGGAGACCCAGTACTTC. Its translation: CASSQGTGGLETQYF.

V gene TRBV15 combines with J gene TRBJ2-1; the match to TRBD2 covers 10 bases. The CDR3 is made up of 16 amino acids. With 0 bases clipped from V and 3 bases from J, the junction kept 2 bases outside the gene matches. Germline CDR1 is LNHNV and CDR2 is YYDKDF (reference sequence). DNA for the CDR3: TGTGCCACCAGCAGAGATAGCGGGGGGCGCTACAATGAGCAGTTCTTC. It yields the protein CATSRDSGGRYNEQFF.